Listed here is a single TCR beta chain. Antigen: not known. The source of the sample is a study of CD8 T cells in Susac syndrome. Study-level results: As the study acknowledged, the number of individuals in its TCR sequencing and HLA analysis was relatively small.

Healthy donors constituted the control group, matched for age and sex. When the RNA was reverse transcribed, random hexamers were used with an input of about 0.5 to 1 ug. Multiplex immunoSEQ PCR targeted 54 Vbeta and 13 Jbeta TCR beta segments. TCRdb re-analysed the immunoSEQ multiplex PCR reads in MiXCR, keeping a single row per CDR3 protein. The table lists about 200,000 distinct CDR3 sequences, around 95% of them singletons. The sequenced sample was CD4+ T cells from PBMCs. The sequence was collected from a human donor in good health.

DNA for the CDR3: TGTGCCAGCAGCTTCGTGAGCACAGATACGCAGTATTTT. Protein sequence: CASSFVSTDTQYF. V is TRBV14 and J is TRBJ2-3; D remains unclear. V shed 5 bases and J shed 0 bases, with 6 bases lying between them. The CDR3 is made up of 13 amino acids. Germline V gene lookup returns CDR1 SGHDN and CDR2 FVKESK. The whole variable domain, remainder taken from reference TRBV14 and TRBJ2-3, is EAGVTQFPSHSVIEKGQTVTLRCDPISGHDNLYWYRRVMGKEIKFLLHFVKESKQDESGMPNNRFLAERTGGTYSTLKVQPAELEDSGVYFCASSFVSTDTQYFGPGTRLTVL.